The 15 T cell receptor beta chains in this list originate from one sample, sequenced in a study of high-grade serous ovarian cancer treatment subgroups. The tumor samples were collected prior to definitive surgery or chemotherapy. TCRdb's copy holds only in-frame clones and misses some; the assay was immunoSEQ multiplex PCR. This sample has around 37,000 clones; 79% occur once, and the top ten carry roughly 3%. Material: tumor tissue. Every receptor here comes from a human donor with high-grade serous ovarian cancer.

The chain combines TRBV6-5 with TRBJ2-5, with 10 bases aligning to TRBD2. Trimming at V came to 2 bases and at J to 13 bases, leaving 7 bases not matched to a gene. The CDR3 is made up of 13 amino acids. CDR1 and CDR2 from the germline V gene are MNHEY and SVGAGI. The CDR3 sequence: CASSYSTSGILYF. The CDR3 DNA reads TGTGCCAGCAGTTACAGTACTAGCGGGATTCTGTACTTC.

A note on this clone: The sample carries other DNA sequences with the same CDR3. The J gene is TRBJ2-7, the V gene TRBV6-5, with TRBD2 matching 7 bases. V shed 4 bases, J shed 6 bases, and the junction held 9 bases outside the gene matches. The CDR3 runs 14 residues. Germline V gives CDR1 MNHEY, CDR2 SVGAGI. The DNA for the CDR3 is TGTGCCAGCAGTTGCGGGAGAACCTACGGCGAGCAGTACTTC. Translating gives CASSCGRTYGEQYF.

This chain links TRBV6-6 with TRBJ2-7, with TRBD1 as a possible D gene (6 bases). The germline V gene has CDR1 MNHNY and CDR2 SVGAGI (reference sequence). Trimming took off 6 bases at V and 2 bases at J, with 14 bases between the two ends. The CDR3 covers 14 residues. CDR3 residues: CASSYQQGAYEQYF. Here the CDR3 DNA reads TGTGCCAGCAGCTACCAACAGGGCGCCTACGAGCAGTACTTC.

This clone was detected a few times. The rearrangement uses TRBV30 and TRBJ2-7, with a possible D match to TRBD2 (5 bases). Trimming removed 0 bases from V and 4 bases from J, with 7 bases in between. Germline CDR1 and CDR2: GTSNPN and SVGIG (reference sequence). The CDR3 runs to 12 residues. CDR3: CAWSVSGYEQYF. In DNA form, the CDR3 reads TGTGCCTGGAGTGTGAGCGGATACGAGCAGTACTTC.

This clone appeared a single time. The chain employs TRBV7-2 and TRBJ2-5; weak D call: TRBD1 (5 bases). Trimming took off 5 bases at V and 3 bases at J, with 13 bases between the two ends. The germline gives CDR1 SGHTA, CDR2 FQGNSA. This CDR3 region has 14 residues. CDR3 in amino acids: CASSRRQLEETQYF. Here the CDR3 DNA reads TGTGCCAGCAGCCGTAGACAGTTGGAAGAGACCCAGTACTTC.

V usage is TRBV7-9 and J usage is TRBJ2-5; D is perhaps TRBD1 (7 bases). Germline values: CDR1 SEHNR, CDR2 FQNEAQ (reference sequence). This CDR3 is built from 16 residues. The V gene lost 1 base and the J gene lost 0 bases, with 12 bases spanning the gap. In DNA, the CDR3 is TGTGCCAGCAGCTTAGTGGCAGGGGGGAACCAAGAGACCCAGTACTTC. This encodes CASSLVAGGNQETQYF.

The rearrangement joins TRBV19 to TRBJ1-1; no definite D call. Trimming left V 5 bases short and J 0 bases short, with 13 bases between. The germline V gene has CDR1 LNHDA and CDR2 SQIVND (reference sequence). This CDR3 has 15 amino acids. CDR3 nucleotide sequence: TGTGCCAGTAGTCGGGGAGGGAACATGAACACTGAAGCTTTCTTT. Its translation: CASSRGGNMNTEAFF.

This clone was observed a single time. The genes are TRBV4-2 and TRBJ1-2; D might be TRBD1 (6 bases). CDR1 LGHNA and CDR2 YNFKEQ come from the germline V gene. The CDR3 contains 15 residues. Trimming removed 0 bases from V and 1 base from J, with 9 bases in between. The chain's CDR3 is CASSQEGHNNYGYTF. CDR3 bases: TGTGCCAGCAGCCAAGAGGGACACAATAACTATGGCTACACCTTC.

J is TRBJ1-5 and V is TRBV19; the match to TRBD1 covers 9 bases. The junction had 12 bases not matched to a gene; V was cut back by 2 bases and J by 1 base. The germline gives CDR1 LNHDA, CDR2 SQIVND (reference sequence). This CDR3 has 19 amino acids. CDR3 nucleotides: TGTGCCAGTAGTATATCCCCGACAGGGGGAGAAATAAGCAATCAGCCCCAGCATTTT. It translates to CASSISPTGGEISNQPQHF.

This clone was counted between two and nine times. This sequence joins TRBV9 and TRBJ1-5; 11 bases agree with TRBD1. The germline V gene has CDR1 SGDLS and CDR2 YYNGEE. Germline trimming cut 0 bases from V and 4 bases from J; bases unmatched to any gene: 0. This CDR3 is 15 amino acids long. The CDR3 bases are TGTGCCAGCAGCGTAGGGGACAGGGGGAATCAGCCCCAGCATTTT. It is translated as CASSVGDRGNQPQHF.

This chain uses TRBV29-1 with TRBJ2-7; D is possibly TRBD2 (8 bases). The ends were cut back, 3 bases at V and 2 bases at J, with 29 bases in the middle. Germline CDR1 is SQVTM and CDR2 is ANQGSEA. CDR3 length equals 19 residues. CDR3 protein: CSVEYRDITSGTGAYEQYF. In nucleotides, the CDR3 is TGCAGCGTTGAGTATCGAGACATCACTAGCGGCACAGGGGCCTACGAGCAGTACTTC.

This sequence joins TRBV14 and TRBJ2-7; the match to TRBD1 covers 8 bases. The CDR3 spans 14 residues. J was trimmed by 6 bases and V by 5 bases; bases with no gene match: 9. Germline lookup yields CDR1 SGHDN and CDR2 FVKESK. The CDR3 sequence: CASSKTGTGCEQYF. The CDR3 DNA sequence: TGTGCCAGCAGCAAAACCGGGACAGGCTGCGAGCAGTACTTC.

The chain carries TRBV28 and TRBJ1-2; 8 bases match TRBD1. V lost 6 bases and J lost 4; bases outside the gene matches: 10. Per germline, CDR1 MDHEN and CDR2 SYDVKM. The CDR3 has 15 residues. The CDR3 reads CASSQQGARGYGYTF. CDR3 in DNA: TGTGCCAGCAGCCAGCAGGGGGCGCGGGGCTATGGCTACACCTTC.

V usage is TRBV4-2 and J usage is TRBJ2-7; 12 bases agree with TRBD2. The germline V gene encodes CDR1 LGHNA and CDR2 YNFKEQ. Unmatched junction bases numbered 14, after V lost 3 bases and J lost 2 bases. The CDR3 has 19 residues. The CDR3 nucleotides read TGTGCCAGCAGCCAGGTCGGACTAGCGGGACCCCATACCCCCTACGAGCAGTACTTC. Encoded protein: CASSQVGLAGPHTPYEQYF.

The chain combines TRBV13 with TRBJ2-5; TRBD1 matches 10 bases. The germline V gene encodes CDR1 PRHDT and CDR2 FYEKMQ (reference sequence). V was pared by 3 bases and J by 1 base, with 2 bases of the junction left unmatched. The CDR3 length is 15 residues. CDR3 protein: CASSLGQGPQETQYF. The CDR3 region has the DNA TGTGCCAGCAGCTTGGGACAGGGGCCCCAAGAGACCCAGTACTTC.